Below, 3 T cell receptor beta chains from the same sample are listed, as sequenced in a study of CD8+ T cells in alopecia areata. The sequencing template was cDNA reverse transcribed from extracted RNA. The table came from immunoSEQ multiplex PCR; TCRdb's copy has only in-frame clones and leaves some out. The sample yields roughly 130,000 clones, 45% to 60% seen once. The sequencing used CD4+ T cells sorted from blood, collected at week 0. These receptors came from a human donor with alopecia areata.

The V and J genes are TRBV29-1 and TRBJ1-5, with D perhaps TRBD1 (5 bases). Germline V lookup: CDR1 SQVTM, CDR2 ANQGSEA. The V gene lost 3 bases and the J gene lost 3 bases, with 21 bases spanning the gap. There are 17 residues in the CDR3. The CDR3 sequence is CSVESRASGQHNQPQHF. CDR3 nucleotide sequence: TGCAGCGTTGAGTCCCGCGCGTCAGGGCAACACAATCAGCCCCAGCATTTT.

The genes are TRBV19 and TRBJ1-5; D remains unclear. V gave up 1 base and J gave up 5 bases, with 9 bases separating them. This CDR3 has 14 amino acids. Germline assignment: CDR1 LNHDA and CDR2 SQIVND (reference sequence). CDR3 bases: TGTGCCAGTAGTATAGTCCCGGTGGATCAGCCCCAGCATTTT. Its translation is CASSIVPVDQPQHF.

This clone was seen only a few times. The genes are TRBV4-3 and TRBJ1-1; no firm D call. The CDR3 contains 14 residues. V dropped 0 bases and J dropped 0 bases, with 5 bases sitting between them. The V gene's germline CDR1 is LGHNA and CDR2 YSLEER. The CDR3 nucleotides read TGCGCCAGCAGCCAAGATCACCTGAACACTGAAGCTTTCTTT. It specifies CASSQDHLNTEAFF.